The clone carrying this TCR beta chain turned up a few times. Vbeta (60) and Jbeta (13) primers were used in the PCR. Some clones are missing from TCRdb's copy, which holds only in-frame ones; the method was immunoSEQ multiplex PCR. The table lists approximately 110,000 clones, over 12% of them singletons. The CDR3 has 13 amino acids. V gave up 5 bases and J gave up 7 bases; unmatched junction bases: 7. Looked up from germline, CDR1 is MDHEN and CDR2 is SYDVKM. These data come from a study of cytomegalovirus exposure and HLA in healthy donors. The sample was PBMCs. The TCR was taken from a female donor in good health and CMV-seronegative. The chain carries TRBV28 and TRBJ1-1, with 7 bases fitting TRBD1. The CDR3 loop is CASSQQGRDEAFF. The DNA of the CDR3 is TGTGCCAGCAGTCAACAGGGGCGGGATGAAGCTTTCTTT.